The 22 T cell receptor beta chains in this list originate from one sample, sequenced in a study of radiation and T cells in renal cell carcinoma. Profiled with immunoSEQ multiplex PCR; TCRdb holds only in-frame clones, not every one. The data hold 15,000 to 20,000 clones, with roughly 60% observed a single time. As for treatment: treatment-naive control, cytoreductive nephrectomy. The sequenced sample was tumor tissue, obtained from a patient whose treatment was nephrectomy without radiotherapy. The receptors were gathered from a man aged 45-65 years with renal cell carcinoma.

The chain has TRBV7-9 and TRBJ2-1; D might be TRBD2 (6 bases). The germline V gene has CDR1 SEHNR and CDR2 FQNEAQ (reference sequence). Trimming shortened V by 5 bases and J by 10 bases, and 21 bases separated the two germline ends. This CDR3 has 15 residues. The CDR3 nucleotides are TGTGCCAGCAGCACCGAGCGGGTAGCATGGTCGGAGCAGTTCTTC. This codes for CASSTERVAWSEQFF.

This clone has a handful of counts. The CDR3 nucleotides are TGCGCCAGCAGCTTGTCAGTAACCTACGAGCAGTACTTC. Residues: CASSLSVTYEQYF. The chain carries TRBV5-1 and TRBJ2-7; D gene unclear. The CDR3 spans 13 residues. Trimming removed 1 base from V and 2 bases from J, with 7 bases in between. Germline-derived CDR1 and CDR2 are SGHRS and YFSETQ. The whole variable domain, remainder taken from reference TRBV5-1 and TRBJ2-7, is KAGVTQTPRYLIKTRGQQVTLSCSPISGHRSVSWYQQTPGQGLQFLFEYFSETQRNKGNFPGRFSGRQFSNSRSEMNVSTLELGDSALYLCASSLSVTYEQYFGPGTRLTVT.

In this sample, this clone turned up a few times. The CDR3 is CASSLEGGRDTGELFF. In DNA, the CDR3 is TGTGCCAGCAGCTTAGAAGGGGGCCGGGACACCGGGGAGCTGTTTTTT. The chain joins TRBV7-2 to TRBJ2-2, with TRBD1 matching 7 bases. CDR1 is SGHTA, CDR2 FQGNSA, per germline. CDR3 length: 16 amino acids. V lost 1 base and J lost 3; bases outside the gene matches: 5.

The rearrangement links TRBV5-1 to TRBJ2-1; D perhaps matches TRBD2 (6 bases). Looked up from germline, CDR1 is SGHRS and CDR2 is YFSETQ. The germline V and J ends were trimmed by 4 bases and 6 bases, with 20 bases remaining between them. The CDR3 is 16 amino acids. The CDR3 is CASSMREVALTNEQFF. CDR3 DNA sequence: TGCGCCAGCAGCATGAGGGAGGTGGCCCTTACCAATGAGCAGTTCTTC.

The CDR3 DNA reads TGTGCCAGCAGCTTTGACAACCAGGGCTATGGCTACACCTTC. It translates to CASSFDNQGYGYTF. The J gene is TRBJ1-2, the V gene TRBV7-2, with D possibly TRBD1 on 5 matching bases. The CDR3 has 14 residues. Trimming shortened V by 3 bases and J by 4 bases, and 12 bases separated the two germline ends. The germline V gene encodes CDR1 SGHTA and CDR2 FQGNSA. Using reference TRBV7-2 and TRBJ1-2 for the parts outside the CDR3, the full variable domain is GAGVSQSPSNKVTEKGKDVELRCDPISGHTALYWYRQSLGQGLEFLIYFQGNSAPDKSGLPSDRFSAERTGGSVSTLTIQRTQQEDSAVYLCASSFDNQGYGYTFGSGTRLTVV.

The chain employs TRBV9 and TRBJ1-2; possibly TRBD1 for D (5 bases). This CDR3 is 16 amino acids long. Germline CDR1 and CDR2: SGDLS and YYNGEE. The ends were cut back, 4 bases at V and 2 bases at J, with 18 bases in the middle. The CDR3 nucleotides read TGTGCCAGCAGCCTACAGCCGGGACGGAGGAACTATGGCTACACCTTC. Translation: CASSLQPGRRNYGYTF. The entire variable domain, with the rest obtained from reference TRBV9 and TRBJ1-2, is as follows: DSGVTQTPKHLITATGQRVTLRCSPRSGDLSVYWYQQSLDQGLQFLIQYYNGEERAKGNILERFSAQQFPDLHSELNLSSLELGDSALYFCASSLQPGRRNYGYTFGSGTRLTVV.

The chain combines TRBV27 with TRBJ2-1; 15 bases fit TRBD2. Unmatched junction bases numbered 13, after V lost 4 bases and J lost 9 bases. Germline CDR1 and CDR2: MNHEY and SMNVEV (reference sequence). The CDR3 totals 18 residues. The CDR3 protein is CASSSKRPGLAGGIEQFF. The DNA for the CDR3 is TGTGCCAGCAGTTCAAAACGACCGGGACTAGCGGGAGGAATTGAGCAGTTCTTC.

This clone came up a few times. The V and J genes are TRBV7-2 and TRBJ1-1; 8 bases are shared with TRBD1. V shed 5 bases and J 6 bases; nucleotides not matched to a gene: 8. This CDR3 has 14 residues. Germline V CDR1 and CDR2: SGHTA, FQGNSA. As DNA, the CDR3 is TGTGCCAGCAGCATTAGACAGGGGAGGCCTGAAGCTTTCTTT. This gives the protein CASSIRQGRPEAFF.

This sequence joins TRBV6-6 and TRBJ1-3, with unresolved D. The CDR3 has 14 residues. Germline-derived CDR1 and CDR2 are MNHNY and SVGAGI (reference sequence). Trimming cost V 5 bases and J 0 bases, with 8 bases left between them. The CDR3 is CASSKQTSGNTIYF. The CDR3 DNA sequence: TGTGCCAGCAGTAAACAGACCTCTGGAAACACCATATATTTT.

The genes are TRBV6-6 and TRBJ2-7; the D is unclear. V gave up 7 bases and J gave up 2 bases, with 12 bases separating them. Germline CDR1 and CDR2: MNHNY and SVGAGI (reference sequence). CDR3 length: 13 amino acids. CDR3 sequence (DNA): TGTGCCAGCAACGACCTGCAGACCTACGAGCAGTACTTC. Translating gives CASNDLQTYEQYF.

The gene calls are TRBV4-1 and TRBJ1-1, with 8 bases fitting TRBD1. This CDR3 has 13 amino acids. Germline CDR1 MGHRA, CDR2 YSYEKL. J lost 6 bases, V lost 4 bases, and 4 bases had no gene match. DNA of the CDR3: TGCGCCAGCAGCCTCGTACAGGGGGCTGAAGCTTTCTTT. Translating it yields CASSLVQGAEAFF.

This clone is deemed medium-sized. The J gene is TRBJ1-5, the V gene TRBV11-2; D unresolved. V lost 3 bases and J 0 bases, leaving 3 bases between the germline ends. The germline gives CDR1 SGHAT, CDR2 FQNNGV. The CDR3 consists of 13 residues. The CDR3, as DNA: TGTGCCAGCAGCTTTTATAGCAATCAGCCCCAGCATTTT. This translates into CASSFYSNQPQHF.

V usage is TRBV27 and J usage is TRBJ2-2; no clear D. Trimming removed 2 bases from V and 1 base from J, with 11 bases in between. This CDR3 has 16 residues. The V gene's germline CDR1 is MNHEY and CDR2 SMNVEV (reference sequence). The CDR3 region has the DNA TGTGCCAGCAGTTTAGGGTCGGTACTGAACACCGGGGAGCTGTTTTTT. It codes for CASSLGSVLNTGELFF.

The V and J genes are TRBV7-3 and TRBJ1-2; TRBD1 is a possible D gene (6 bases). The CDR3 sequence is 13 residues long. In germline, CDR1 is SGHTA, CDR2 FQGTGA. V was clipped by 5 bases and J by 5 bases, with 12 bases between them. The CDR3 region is CASSHNQGYGYTF. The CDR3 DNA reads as TGTGCCAGCAGCCATAACCAGGGGTATGGCTACACCTTC. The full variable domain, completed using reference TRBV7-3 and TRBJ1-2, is GAGVSQTPSNKVTEKGKYVELRCDPISGHTALYWYRQSLGQGPEFLIYFQGTGAADDSGLPNDRFFAVRPEGSVSTLKIQRTERGDSAVYLCASSHNQGYGYTFGSGTRLTVV.

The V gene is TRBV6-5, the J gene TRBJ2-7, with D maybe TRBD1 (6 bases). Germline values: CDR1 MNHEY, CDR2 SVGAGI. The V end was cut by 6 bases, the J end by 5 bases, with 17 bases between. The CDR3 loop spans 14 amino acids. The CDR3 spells CASRSTGPLNEQYF. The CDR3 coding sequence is TGTGCCAGCAGGTCGACAGGTCCCCTGAACGAGCAGTACTTC.

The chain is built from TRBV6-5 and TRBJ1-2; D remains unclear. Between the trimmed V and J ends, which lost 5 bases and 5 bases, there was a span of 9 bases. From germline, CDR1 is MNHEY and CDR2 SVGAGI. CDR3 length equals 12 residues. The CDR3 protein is CASSPNRYGYTF. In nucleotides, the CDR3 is TGTGCCAGCAGTCCGAATCGGTATGGCTACACCTTC.

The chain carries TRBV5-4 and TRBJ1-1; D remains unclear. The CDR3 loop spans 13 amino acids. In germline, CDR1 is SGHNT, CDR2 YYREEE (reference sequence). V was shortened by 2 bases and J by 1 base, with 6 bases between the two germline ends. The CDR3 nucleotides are TGTGCCAGCAGCTTTGTGACGAACACTGAAGCTTTCTTT. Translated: CASSFVTNTEAFF.

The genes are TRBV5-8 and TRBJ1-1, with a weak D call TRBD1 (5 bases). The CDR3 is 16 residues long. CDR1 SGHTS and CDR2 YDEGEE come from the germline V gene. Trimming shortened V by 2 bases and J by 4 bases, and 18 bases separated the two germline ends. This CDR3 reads CASSLGDSRSGTEAFF. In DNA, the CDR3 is TGTGCCAGCAGCTTAGGGGATTCGCGAAGCGGCACTGAAGCTTTCTTT.

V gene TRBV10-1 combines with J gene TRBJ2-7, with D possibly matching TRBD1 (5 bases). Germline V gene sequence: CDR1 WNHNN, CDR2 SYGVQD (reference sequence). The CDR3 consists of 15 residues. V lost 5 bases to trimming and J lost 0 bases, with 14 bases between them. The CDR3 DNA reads TGCGCCAGCAGTATTGGACACCCGAGCTCCTACGAGCAGTACTTC. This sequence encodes CASSIGHPSSYEQYF.

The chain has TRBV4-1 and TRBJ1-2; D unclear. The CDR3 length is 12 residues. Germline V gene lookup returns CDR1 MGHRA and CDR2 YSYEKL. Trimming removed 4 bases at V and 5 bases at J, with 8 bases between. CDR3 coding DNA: TGCGCCAGCAGCCCCTCCGGGTATGGCTACACCTTC. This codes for CASSPSGYGYTF.

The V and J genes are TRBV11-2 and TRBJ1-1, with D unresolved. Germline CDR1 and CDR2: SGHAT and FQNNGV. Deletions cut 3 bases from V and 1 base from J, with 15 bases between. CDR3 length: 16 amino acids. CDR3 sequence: CASSFWRSGKNTEAFF. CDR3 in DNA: TGTGCCAGCAGCTTCTGGAGGTCCGGGAAGAACACTGAAGCTTTCTTT.

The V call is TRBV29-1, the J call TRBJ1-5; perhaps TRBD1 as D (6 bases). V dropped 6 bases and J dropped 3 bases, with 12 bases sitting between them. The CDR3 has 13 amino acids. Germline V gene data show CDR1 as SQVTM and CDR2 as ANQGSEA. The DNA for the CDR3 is TGCAGCGTGAGGGACAATTTCAATCAGCCCCAGCATTTT. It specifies CSVRDNFNQPQHF. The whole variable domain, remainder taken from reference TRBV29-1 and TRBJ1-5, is SAVISQKPSRDICQRGTSLTIQCQVDSQVTMMFWYRQQPGQSLTLIATANQGSEATYESGFVIDKFPISRPNLTFSTLTVSNMSPEDSSIYLCSVRDNFNQPQHFGDGTRLSIL.